Each of the 27 T cell receptor beta chains below was sequenced from the same sample in a study of early T cells in non-severe SARS-CoV-2 infection. TCRdb used MiXCR to reprocess the 5' RACE reads, holding one entry per CDR3 protein. The data show more than 45,000 distinct CDR3 sequences, about 13% seen once. Material for sequencing was whole blood. All receptors derive from an adult who was a healthcare worker with PCR-confirmed SARS-CoV-2 infection or an uninfected control (not recorded which).

The chain combines TRBV7-2 with TRBJ2-2; D is possibly TRBD2 (5 bases). CDR3 length equals 16 residues. Germline CDR1 SGHTA, CDR2 FQGNSA. With 1 base removed from V and 1 base from J, the gap between germline ends came to 10 bases. CDR3 sequence reads: CASSLGLAGNTGELFF. CDR3 nucleotide sequence: TGTGCCAGCAGCTTAGGGCTAGCAGGGAACACCGGGGAGCTGTTTTTT.

This clonotype was counted many times. The chain recombines TRBV30 with TRBJ1-2; no clear D. This CDR3 region has 13 residues. The germline V gene has CDR1 GTSNPN and CDR2 SVGIG (reference sequence). V was cut by 8 bases and J by 2 bases, with 15 bases left in between. The CDR3 protein is CARSEELNYGYTF. The CDR3 coding sequence is TGTGCCCGATCAGAGGAGCTGAACTATGGCTACACCTTC. The full variable domain, in which reference TRBV30 and TRBJ1-2 provide the parts outside the CDR3, is SQTIHQWPATLVQPVGSPLSLECTVEGTSNPNLYWYRQAAGRGLQLLFYSVGIGQISSEVPQNLSASRPQDRQFILSSKKLLLSDSGFYLCARSEELNYGYTFGSGTRLTVV.

The chain employs TRBV7-3 and TRBJ1-1; D gene unclear. The germline V gene encodes CDR1 SGHTA and CDR2 FQGTGA. The V and J ends lost 5 bases and 0 bases respectively, with 16 bases between them. This CDR3 is built from 16 residues. This CDR3 is CASSPNARGMNTEAFF. The CDR3 DNA sequence: TGTGCCAGCAGCCCCAACGCTCGAGGGATGAACACTGAAGCTTTCTTT. The full variable domain, in which reference TRBV7-3 and TRBJ1-1 provide the parts outside the CDR3, is GAGVSQTPSNKVTEKGKYVELRCDPISGHTALYWYRQSLGQGPEFLIYFQGTGAADDSGLPNDRFFAVRPEGSVSTLKIQRTERGDSAVYLCASSPNARGMNTEAFFGQGTRLTVV.

This clonotype was counted between two and nine times. The CDR3 spells CSVEDRGRANTEAFF. The DNA of the CDR3 is TGCAGCGTTGAAGATCGAGGCAGGGCGAACACTGAAGCTTTCTTT. The chain combines TRBV29-1 with TRBJ1-1; tentatively, D is TRBD1 (5 bases). Germline assignment: CDR1 SQVTM and CDR2 ANQGSEA. This CDR3 is built from 15 residues. The V end was cut by 0 bases, the J end by 1 base, with 12 bases between. The whole variable domain, remainder taken from reference TRBV29-1 and TRBJ1-1, is SAVISQKPSRDICQRGTSLTIQCQVDSQVTMMFWYRQQPGQSLTLIATANQGSEATYESGFVIDKFPISRPNLTFSTLTVSNMSPEDSSIYLCSVEDRGRANTEAFFGQGTRLTVV.

This clonotype has only a few counts. The CDR3: CATGTRNEQFF. The CDR3, as DNA: TGCGCCACCGGGACTAGGAATGAGCAGTTCTTC. The chain recombines TRBV20-1 with TRBJ2-1, with 8 nucleotides matching TRBD2. The CDR3 runs 11 residues. Per the germline V gene, CDR1 is DFQATT and CDR2 is SNEGSKA (reference sequence).

The sample holds many counts of this clonotype. J is TRBJ2-2 and V is TRBV7-9; no clear D. The CDR3 is 13 amino acids. Germline values: CDR1 SEHNR, CDR2 FQNEAQ (reference sequence). Trimming removed 5 bases from V and 7 bases from J, with 11 bases in between. CDR3 bases: TGTGCCAGCAGCCCCTTCGGAGTCGGGGAGCTGTTTTTT. Residues: CASSPFGVGELFF.

There are a few counts of this clonotype. The chain joins TRBV3-1 to TRBJ2-3, with D hard to call. The germline V gene encodes CDR1 LGHDT and CDR2 YNNKEL (reference sequence). The V end lost 1 base, the J end lost 3 bases, and 11 bases lay between the germline ends. CDR3 length: 15 residues. CDR3 nucleotide sequence: TGTGCCAGCAGCCAAGGTATAGCACCTACAGATACGCAGTATTTT. It yields the protein CASSQGIAPTDTQYF.

This clonotype was counted a few times. V and J are TRBV5-1 and TRBJ2-6, with a possible D match to TRBD1 (6 bases). V was pared by 0 bases and J by 0 bases, with 10 bases between. Per germline, CDR1 SGHRS and CDR2 YFSETQ. The CDR3 consists of 17 residues. This CDR3 is CASSLAGQSSGANVLTF. In DNA, the CDR3 is TGCGCCAGCAGCTTGGCTGGACAGTCCTCTGGGGCCAACGTCCTGACTTTC.

In its sample, this clonotype was seen many times. The J gene is TRBJ1-5, the V gene TRBV6-2 or TRBV6-3; D call uncertain. Germline V gene lookup returns CDR1 MNHEY and CDR2 SVGEGT. V lost 2 bases, J lost 0 bases, and 17 bases lay in between. The CDR3 contains 18 residues. The CDR3 loop is CASSYRLRAGSSNQPQHF. CDR3 sequence (DNA): TGTGCCAGCAGTTACCGATTGAGGGCAGGCTCTAGCAATCAGCCCCAGCATTTT.

This clonotype came up a few times. The chain joins TRBV9 to TRBJ2-6; 9 bases map to TRBD1. The CDR3 totals 15 residues. Losses at the gene ends were 5 bases for V and 2 bases for J; bases not matched to a gene: 2. CDR1 and CDR2 from the germline V gene are SGDLS and YYNGEE. CDR3 loop: CASRGDRAGANVLTF. Written as DNA, the CDR3 is TGTGCCAGCAGGGGGGACAGGGCTGGGGCCAACGTCCTGACTTTC. Full variable domain (rest looked up from reference TRBV9 and TRBJ2-6): DSGVTQTPKHLITATGQRVTLRCSPRSGDLSVYWYQQSLDQGLQFLIQYYNGEERAKGNILERFSAQQFPDLHSELNLSSLELGDSALYFCASRGDRAGANVLTFGAGSRLTVL.

This chain joins TRBV9 and TRBJ2-1; TRBD1 matches at 7 bases. The V gene's germline CDR1 is SGDLS and CDR2 YYNGEE. Trimming cost V 4 bases and J 9 bases; bases outside gene matches: 16. The CDR3 runs to 16 residues. The chain's CDR3 is CASSPLGTAKGAEQFF. In DNA form, the CDR3 reads TGTGCCAGCAGCCCACTGGGGACAGCTAAGGGAGCTGAGCAGTTCTTC.

The chain carries TRBV3-1 and TRBJ1-1; D is ambiguous. Trimming took off 0 bases at V and 6 bases at J, with 11 bases between the two ends. The CDR3 is 14 residues long. CDR1 is LGHDT, CDR2 YNNKEL, per germline (reference sequence). CDR3 amino acids: CASSQDTRLSEAFF. DNA of the CDR3: TGTGCCAGCAGCCAAGATACTCGGCTATCTGAAGCTTTCTTT.

This clonotype was picked up many times. This chain joins TRBV20-1 and TRBJ2-7; 7 bases are a match to TRBD2. J gave up 4 bases and V 6 bases, and 15 bases lay outside the gene matches. This CDR3 contains 15 residues. Germline CDR1 is DFQATT and CDR2 is SNEGSKA (reference sequence). The DNA of the CDR3 is TGCAGTGCCCCTCTTCAAGACTGGGGAGGGTACGAGCAGTACTTC. As protein: CSAPLQDWGGYEQYF.

This clonotype showed up many times. The chain combines TRBV12-3 or TRBV12-4 with TRBJ2-7, with 7 bases fitting TRBD1. This CDR3 is built from 14 residues. With 5 bases clipped from V and 3 bases from J, the junction kept 7 bases outside the gene matches. DNA of the CDR3: TGTGCCAGCAGTGCACAGGGGAGAGGCTACGAGCAGTACTTC. It yields the protein CASSAQGRGYEQYF.

The rearrangement uses TRBV18 and TRBJ2-1; 8 nucleotides agree with TRBD2. Germline CDR1 reads KGHSH; CDR2 reads LQKENI. This CDR3 spans 14 amino acids. The junction had 3 bases not matched to a gene; V was cut back by 3 bases and J by 5 bases. CDR3: CASSPSGSHNEQFF. Written as DNA, the CDR3 is TGTGCCAGCTCACCGAGCGGGAGCCACAATGAGCAGTTCTTC.

The rearrangement joins TRBV7-8 to TRBJ2-5, with TRBD2 identical over 15 bases. V was clipped by 1 base and J by 1 base; unmatched bases: 4. Per the germline V gene, CDR1 is SGHVS and CDR2 is FQNEAQ. The length of the CDR3 is 18 residues. The CDR3 DNA reads TGTGCCAGCAGCTTAGTGGGGACTAGCGGGGGGCGCCAAGAGACCCAGTACTTC. As protein: CASSLVGTSGGRQETQYF.

This clonotype was counted a few times. The genes are TRBV5-1 and TRBJ2-1, with D possibly TRBD1 on 6 matching bases. The length of the CDR3 is 15 residues. V lost 2 bases and J 0 bases, leaving 9 bases between the germline ends. Looked up from germline, CDR1 is SGHRS and CDR2 is YFSETQ. The CDR3: CASSLGGSSYNEQFF. CDR3 DNA sequence: TGCGCCAGCAGCTTAGGGGGAAGCTCCTACAATGAGCAGTTCTTC.

In its sample, this clonotype was seen many times. The chain couples TRBV7-9 to TRBJ1-1; tentative D call: TRBD1 (5 bases). CDR1 and CDR2 (germline): SEHNR, FQNEAQ (reference sequence). The CDR3 contains 15 residues. V lost 5 bases and J lost 6, with 19 bases in between. In DNA form, the CDR3 reads TGTGCCAGCAGCCCCGGGGACTCACCAACGGCTGAAGCTTTCTTT. As protein: CASSPGDSPTAEAFF.

The rearrangement uses TRBV6-5 and TRBJ1-6; 10 bases line up with TRBD1. This CDR3 is 16 amino acids long. V lost 6 bases to trimming and J lost 5 bases; unmatched junction nucleotides: 7. Germline loops: CDR1 MNHEY, CDR2 SVGAGI. The CDR3 nucleotides are TGTGCCAGCAGCCGGGCGGGGACAGGGGATAATTCACCCCTCCACTTT. This sequence encodes CASSRAGTGDNSPLHF.

The table lists this clonotype with a few counts. The chain links TRBV28 to TRBJ2-3, with 13 nucleotides matching TRBD2. CDR1 and CDR2 (germline): MDHEN, SYDVKM. This CDR3 region has 18 residues. J was trimmed by 2 bases and V by 6 bases; bases with no gene match: 11. The CDR3 loop is CASSPTTSGRSPTDTQYF. Written as DNA, the CDR3 is TGTGCCAGCAGCCCGACGACTAGCGGGAGGTCTCCCACAGATACGCAGTATTTT.

The chain carries TRBV11-1 and TRBJ2-7; D possibly corresponds to TRBD2 (5 bases). The V gene lost 7 bases and the J gene lost 3 bases, with 13 bases spanning the gap. Germline V gene sequence: CDR1 SGHAT, CDR2 FQDESV (reference sequence). This CDR3 has 13 residues. The CDR3 protein is CASNQLGNYEQYF. The CDR3 coding sequence is TGTGCCAGCAACCAACTAGGAAACTACGAGCAGTACTTC.

This clonotype was seen ten or more times. The chain links TRBV7-6 to TRBJ2-6, with 9 nucleotides matching TRBD1. From germline, CDR1 is SGHVS and CDR2 FNYEAQ. V lost 11 bases, J lost 1 base, and 6 bases stayed unmatched. The CDR3 length is 15 residues. CDR3 protein: CAVAQGASGANVLTF. The CDR3 nucleotides read TGTGCCGTCGCACAGGGGGCTTCTGGGGCCAACGTCCTGACTTTC. The variable domain in full, completed from reference TRBV7-6 and TRBJ2-6, reads GAGVSQSPRYKVTKRGQDVALRCDPISGHVSLYWYRQALGQGPEFLTYFNYEAQQDKSGLPNDRFSAERPEGSISTLTIQRTEQRDSAMYRCAVAQGASGANVLTFGAGSRLTVL.

This clonotype was found many times. The chain couples TRBV6-6 to TRBJ1-5, with no clear D. This CDR3 is built from 14 residues. Trimming removed 2 bases at V and 1 base at J, with 6 bases between. The germline V gene has CDR1 MNHNY and CDR2 SVGAGI (reference sequence). Here the CDR3 DNA reads TGTGCCAGCAGTTACGATCGGAGCAATCAGCCCCAGCATTTT. Protein product: CASSYDRSNQPQHF.

This clonotype occurred many times. This chain uses TRBV6-2 or TRBV6-3 with TRBJ2-1; no firm D call. Trimming pared 4 bases from V and 4 bases from J, leaving 8 bases between. Germline V CDR1 and CDR2: MNHEY, SVGEGT. The CDR3 extends over 13 amino acids. CDR3 DNA: TGTGCCAGCAGTTTAGGGCTTTACAATGAGCAGTTCTTC. As protein: CASSLGLYNEQFF.

This clonotype was counted at least ten times. The chain couples TRBV20-1 to TRBJ2-3; 7 positions agree with TRBD1. The V and J ends lost 3 bases and 2 bases, in that order; junction bases with no gene match: 5. The CDR3 spans 14 residues. Germline-derived CDR1 and CDR2 are DFQATT and SNEGSKA (reference sequence). CDR3 residues: CSASRTGLTDTQYF. CDR3 DNA: TGCAGTGCTAGTCGGACAGGCCTCACAGATACGCAGTATTTT.

This clonotype was observed a handful of times. This chain joins TRBV6-5 and TRBJ2-3, with no clear D. Germline lookup yields CDR1 MNHEY and CDR2 SVGAGI. V was clipped by 3 bases and J by 7 bases, with 17 bases between them. The CDR3 runs 15 residues. CDR3 in amino acids: CASSYSNPRQYTQYF. The CDR3 DNA reads as TGTGCCAGCAGTTATTCGAACCCAAGGCAATATACGCAGTATTTT.

This clonotype was detected many times. The genes are TRBV12-3 or TRBV12-4 and TRBJ2-7; D is uncertain. Trimming stripped 6 bases from V and 0 bases from J, with 9 bases between. This CDR3 has 13 residues. As DNA, the CDR3 is TGTGCCAGCAGCCCGTCCCCCTCCTACGAGCAGTACTTC. Residues: CASSPSPSYEQYF.